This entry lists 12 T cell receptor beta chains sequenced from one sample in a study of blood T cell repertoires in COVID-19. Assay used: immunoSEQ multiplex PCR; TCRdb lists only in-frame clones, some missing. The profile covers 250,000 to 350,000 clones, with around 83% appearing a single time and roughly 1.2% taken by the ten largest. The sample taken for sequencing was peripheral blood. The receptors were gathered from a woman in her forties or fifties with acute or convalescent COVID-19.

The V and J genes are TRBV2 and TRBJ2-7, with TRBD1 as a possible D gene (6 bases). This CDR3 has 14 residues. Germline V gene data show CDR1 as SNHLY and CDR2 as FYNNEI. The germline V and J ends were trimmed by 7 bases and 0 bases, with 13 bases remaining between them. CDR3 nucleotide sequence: TGTGCCAGCATACAGGGACGGAGCTCCTACGAGCAGTACGTC. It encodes CASIQGRSSYEQYV.

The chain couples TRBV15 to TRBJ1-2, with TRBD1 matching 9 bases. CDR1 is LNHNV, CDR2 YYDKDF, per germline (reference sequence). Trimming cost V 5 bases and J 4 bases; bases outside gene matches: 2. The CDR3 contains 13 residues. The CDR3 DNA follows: TGTGCCACCAGCCCACAGGGGGCCTATGGCTACACCTTC. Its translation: CATSPQGAYGYTF.

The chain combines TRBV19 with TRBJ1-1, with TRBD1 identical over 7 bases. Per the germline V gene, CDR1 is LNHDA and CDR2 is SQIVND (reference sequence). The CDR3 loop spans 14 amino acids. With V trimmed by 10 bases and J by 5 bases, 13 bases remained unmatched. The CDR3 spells CAIRGQGGVTEAFF. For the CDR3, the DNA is TGTGCCATAAGGGGTCAAGGGGGCGTAACTGAAGCTTTCTTT.

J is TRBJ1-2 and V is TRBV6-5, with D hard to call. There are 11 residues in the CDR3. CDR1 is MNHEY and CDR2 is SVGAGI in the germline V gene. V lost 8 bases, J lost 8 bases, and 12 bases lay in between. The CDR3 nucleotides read TGTGCCAGCGGCTTAACCCGAGGCTACACCTTC. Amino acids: CASGLTRGYTF.

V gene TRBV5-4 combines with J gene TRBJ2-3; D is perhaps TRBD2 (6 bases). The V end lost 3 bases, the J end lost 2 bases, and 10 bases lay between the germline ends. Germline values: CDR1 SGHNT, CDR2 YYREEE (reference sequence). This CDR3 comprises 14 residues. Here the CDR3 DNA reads TGTGCCAGCAGCTCTGGACTAAACACAGATACGCAGTATTTT. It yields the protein CASSSGLNTDTQYF.

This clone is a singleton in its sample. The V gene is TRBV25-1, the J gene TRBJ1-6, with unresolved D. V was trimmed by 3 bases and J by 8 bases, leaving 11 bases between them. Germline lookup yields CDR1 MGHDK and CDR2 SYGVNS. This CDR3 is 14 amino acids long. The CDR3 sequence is CASSESQSDSPLHF. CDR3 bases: TGTGCCAGCAGTGAGAGCCAGAGCGATTCACCCCTCCACTTT.

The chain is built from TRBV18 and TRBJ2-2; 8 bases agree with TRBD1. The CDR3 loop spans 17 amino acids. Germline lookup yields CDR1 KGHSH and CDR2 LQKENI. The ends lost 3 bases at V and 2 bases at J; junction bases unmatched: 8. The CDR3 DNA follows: TGTGCCAGCTCACCGCAGGGGGCCCGACTAAACACCGGGGAGCTGTTTTTT. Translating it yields CASSPQGARLNTGELFF.

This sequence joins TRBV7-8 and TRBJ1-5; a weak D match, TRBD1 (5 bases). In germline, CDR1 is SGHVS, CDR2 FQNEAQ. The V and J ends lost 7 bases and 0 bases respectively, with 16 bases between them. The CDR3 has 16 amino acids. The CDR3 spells CASTEMAGGSNQPQHF. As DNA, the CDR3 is TGTGCCAGCACCGAAATGGCCGGGGGTAGCAATCAGCCCCAGCATTTT.

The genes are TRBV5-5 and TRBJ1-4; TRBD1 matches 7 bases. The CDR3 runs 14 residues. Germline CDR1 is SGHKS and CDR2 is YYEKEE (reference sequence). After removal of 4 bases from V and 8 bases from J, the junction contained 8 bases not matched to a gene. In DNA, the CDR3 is TGTGCCAGCAGCCTCAGTAGGGGGCCAGAAAAACTGTTTTTT. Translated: CASSLSRGPEKLFF.

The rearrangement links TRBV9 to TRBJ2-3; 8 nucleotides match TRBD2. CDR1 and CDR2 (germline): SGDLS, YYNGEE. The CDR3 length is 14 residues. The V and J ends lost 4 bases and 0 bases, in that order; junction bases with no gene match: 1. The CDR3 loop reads CASSRGGSTDTQYF. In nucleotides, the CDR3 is TGTGCCAGCAGCCGGGGGGGAAGCACAGATACGCAGTATTTT.

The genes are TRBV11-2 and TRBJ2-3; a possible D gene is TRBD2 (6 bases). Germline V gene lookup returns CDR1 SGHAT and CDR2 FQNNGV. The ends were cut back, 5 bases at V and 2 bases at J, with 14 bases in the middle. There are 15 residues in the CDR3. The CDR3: CASSPIGTFTDTQYF. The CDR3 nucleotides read TGTGCCAGCAGCCCAATAGGGACTTTCACAGATACGCAGTATTTT.

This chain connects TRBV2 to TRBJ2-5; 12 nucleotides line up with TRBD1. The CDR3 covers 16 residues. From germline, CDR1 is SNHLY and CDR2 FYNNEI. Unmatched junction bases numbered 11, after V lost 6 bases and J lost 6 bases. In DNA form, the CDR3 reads TGTGCCAGCAGCGGGGGACAGGGGGCGGTAGGGCAGACCCAGTACTTC. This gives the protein CASSGGQGAVGQTQYF. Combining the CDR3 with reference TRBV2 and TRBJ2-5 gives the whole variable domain EPEVTQTPSHQVTQMGQEVILRCVPISNHLYFYWYRQILGQKVEFLVSFYNNEISEKSEIFDDQFSVERPDGSNFTLKIRSTKLEDSAMYFCASSGGQGAVGQTQYFGPGTRLLVL.